These T cell receptor beta chains were read from a single sample in a study of metastatic and nonmetastatic thyroid tumors. TCRdb ran MiXCR on the PCR reads. The profile covers some 15,000 clones, with about 24% appearing a single time and less than 9% taken by the ten largest. The specimen sequenced was adjacent normal tissue. Receptors originate from a female donor with papillary thyroid cancer or a benign thyroid nodule (not recorded which). Some clones in this sample may be carry-over from other donors' samples. The CDR3 runs from the conserved cysteine through the conserved F or W. A D gene is named only where the DNA matches it firmly. Size is omitted from some rows. Given values are once, few, many or a class for expanded clones.

>few|TRBD1|TRBJ1-2|TRBV28
TGTGCCAGCAGTGTGACAGGGGGAACGTTGGGCTACACCTTC
CASSVTGGTLGYTF
>few|NA|TRBJ2-2|TRBV5-1
TGCGCCAGCAGCAAGGACCGGGGGGCGTGGACCGGGGAGCTGTTTTTT
CASSKDRGAWTGELFF
>medium-sized|TRBD2|TRBJ2-7|TRBV2
TGTGCCAGCAGGAGACTAGCGGGAGCCTACGAGCAGTACTTC
CASRRLAGAYEQYF
>few|TRBD2|TRBJ2-1|TRBV6-1
TGTGCCAGCAGTCAACTAGCGGTACCCTACAATGAGCAGTCCTTC
CASSQLAVPYNEQSF
>many|NA|TRBJ1-2|TRBV2
TGTGCCAGCCTTAGCCCGGACTATGGCTACACCTTC
CASLSPDYGYTF
>NA|TRBD2|TRBJ2-3|TRBV6-1
TGTGCCTGCAGGACCCCAGCGGGACGTTTTCCAGATACGCAGTATTTT
CACRTPAGRFPDTQYF
>NA|TRBD1|TRBJ2-2|TRBV2
TGTGCCAGCAGGAGGGACAGGGGGCCGGGCACCGGGGAGCTGTTTTTT
CASRRDRGPGTGELFF
>many|NA|TRBJ2-5|TRBV7-3
TGTGCCAGCAGCTTAAGGTCCCCTATTTCGGGGGAGACCCAGTACTTC
CASSLRSPISGETQYF
>NA|NA|TRBJ2-1|TRBV3-1
TGTGCCAGCAGCCCGGGCGGGGCGCGCTACAATGAGCAGTTCTTC
CASSPGGARYNEQFF
>many|NA|TRBJ2-5|TRBV29-1
TGCAGCGCTATCCGGGGAGAAGAGACCCAGTACTTC
CSAIRGEETQYF
>many|NA|TRBJ2-3|TRBV18
TGTGCCAGCTCACCTTGGTCGGGAGACACAGATACGCAGTATTTT
CASSPWSGDTDTQYF
>NA|NA|TRBJ2-2|TRBV2
TGTGCCAGCAGTGAAGCGGGGGGGCGCCCCGGGGAGCTGTTTTTT
CASSEAGGRPGELFF
>many|TRBD2|TRBJ2-3|TRBV20-1
TGCAGTGCTAGCTCCCCGGGAGGGGTAGATACGCAGTATTTT
CSASSPGGVDTQYF
>medium-sized|TRBD2|TRBJ2-7|TRBV28
TGTGCCAGCAGTTTGGGAGGGGACGAGCAGTACTTC
CASSLGGDEQYF
>medium-sized|NA|TRBJ2-2|TRBV7-8
TGTGCCAGCAGCTTACGGGAGAACACCGGGGAGCTGTTTTTT
CASSLRENTGELFF
>NA|NA|TRBJ2-5|TRBV20-1
TGCAGTGCTGGCAGGGATGCGGAGCAAGAGACCCAGTACTTC
CSAGRDAEQETQYF
>medium-sized|NA|TRBJ2-1|TRBV12-3/TRBV12-4
TGTGCCAGCAGTGCTAGTAGCTACAATGAGCAGTTCTTC
CASSASSYNEQFF